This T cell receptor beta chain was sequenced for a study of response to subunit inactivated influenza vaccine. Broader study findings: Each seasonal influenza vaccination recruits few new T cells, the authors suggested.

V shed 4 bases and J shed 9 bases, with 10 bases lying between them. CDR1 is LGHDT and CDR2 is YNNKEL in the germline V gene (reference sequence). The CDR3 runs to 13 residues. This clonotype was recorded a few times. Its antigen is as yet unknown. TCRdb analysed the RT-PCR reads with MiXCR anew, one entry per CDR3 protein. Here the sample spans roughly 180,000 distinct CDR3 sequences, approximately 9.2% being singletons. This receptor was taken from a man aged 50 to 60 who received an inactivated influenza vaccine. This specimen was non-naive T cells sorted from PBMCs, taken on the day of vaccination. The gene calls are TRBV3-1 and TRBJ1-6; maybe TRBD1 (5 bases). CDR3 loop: CASSPPGGSPLHF. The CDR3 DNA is TGTGCCAGCAGCCCGCCTGGGGGTTCACCCCTCCACTTT.